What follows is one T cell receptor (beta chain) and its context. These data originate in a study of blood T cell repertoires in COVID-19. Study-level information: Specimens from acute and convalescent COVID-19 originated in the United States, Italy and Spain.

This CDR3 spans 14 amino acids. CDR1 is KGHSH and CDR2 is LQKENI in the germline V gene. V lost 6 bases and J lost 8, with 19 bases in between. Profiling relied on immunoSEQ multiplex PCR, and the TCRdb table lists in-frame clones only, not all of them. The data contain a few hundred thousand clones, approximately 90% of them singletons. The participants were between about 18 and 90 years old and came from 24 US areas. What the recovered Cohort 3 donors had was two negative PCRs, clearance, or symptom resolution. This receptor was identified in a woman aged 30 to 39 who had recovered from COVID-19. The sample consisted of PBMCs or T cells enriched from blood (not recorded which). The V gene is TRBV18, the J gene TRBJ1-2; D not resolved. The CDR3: CASSLGEGGGGYTF. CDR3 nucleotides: TGTGCCAGCTCTCTTGGCGAGGGAGGAGGAGGCTACACCTTC.